Sequencing of this T cell receptor beta chain was carried out in a study of blood T cell repertoires in COVID-19. Study information: Spain, Italy and the United States supplied samples that represented acute and convalescent COVID-19.

Unmatched junction bases numbered 9, after V lost 2 bases and J lost 9 bases. The CDR3 runs to 16 residues. Looked up from germline, CDR1 is MDHEN and CDR2 is SYDVKM. Data came from immunoSEQ multiplex PCR; TCRdb stores just in-frame clones and leaves some out. The sample includes 100,000 or so clones, roughly 80% of them seen just once. Sequenced input: peripheral blood. This chain uses TRBV28 with TRBJ2-2, with 10 bases matching TRBD2. This receptor was identified in a woman over 75 with acute or convalescent COVID-19. The CDR3 here is CASSLGTSGNRRELFF. DNA of the CDR3: TGTGCCAGCAGTTTAGGTACTAGCGGGAATAGGCGGGAGCTGTTTTTT.